The 8 T cell receptor beta chains reported below all come from one sample, sequenced in a study of blood T cell repertoires in COVID-19. Here immunoSEQ multiplex PCR was the method, and the copy in TCRdb shows in-frame clones only, minus some. The sample yields 210,000 or so clones, roughly 80% seen once. What was sequenced was peripheral blood. All receptors derive from a woman of 80 years or more with COVID-19, enrolled during active disease.

V gene TRBV18 combines with J gene TRBJ1-4; 7 positions agree with TRBD1. V was pared by 3 bases and J by 4 bases, with 2 bases of the junction left unmatched. The CDR3 totals 14 residues. In germline, CDR1 is KGHSH, CDR2 LQKENI. The CDR3 protein is CASSPGQNNEKLFF. The CDR3 DNA sequence: TGTGCCAGCTCACCGGGACAGAATAATGAAAAACTGTTTTTT.

The chain joins TRBV5-1 to TRBJ1-1; 8 nucleotides match TRBD1. The CDR3 sequence is 14 residues long. From germline, CDR1 is SGHRS and CDR2 YFSETQ. Losses at the gene ends were 4 bases for V and 4 bases for J; bases not matched to a gene: 6. The CDR3 DNA reads as TGCGCCAGCAGCGGAACAGGGGGATCCACTGAAGCTTTCTTT. Residues: CASSGTGGSTEAFF.

This clone has a single count. J is TRBJ2-2 and V is TRBV4-1, with unresolved D. Germline CDR1 reads MGHRA; CDR2 reads YSYEKL. The CDR3 runs to 16 residues. The V and J ends lost 1 base and 1 base respectively, with 10 bases between them. CDR3 sequence: CASSQGVRRNTGELFF. CDR3 DNA sequence: TGCGCCAGCAGCCAAGGAGTGAGGCGGAACACCGGGGAGCTGTTTTTT.

The chain uses TRBV30 and TRBJ1-5; D may be TRBD1 (6 bases). Per germline, CDR1 GTSNPN and CDR2 SVGIG (reference sequence). Trimming removed 2 bases at V and 15 bases at J, with 14 bases between. The CDR3 runs to 11 residues. The CDR3 loop is CAWSIRGHWHF. The CDR3 DNA reads TGTGCCTGGAGTATTCGGGGACATTGGCATTTT.

The V and J genes are TRBV27 and TRBJ1-6, with D possibly matching TRBD1 (5 bases). The CDR3 consists of 13 residues. The germline gives CDR1 MNHEY, CDR2 SMNVEV (reference sequence). V lost 3 bases, J lost 7 bases, and 7 bases lay in between. CDR3 sequence: CASSFQGNSPLHF. CDR3 nucleotides: TGTGCCAGCAGTTTTCAGGGCAATTCACCCCTCCACTTT.

There are a few counts of this clone. CDR3 sequence: CASSGTDTHEQYF. The CDR3 DNA reads TGCGCCAGCAGTGGGACGGACACTCACGAGCAGTACTTC. The rearrangement uses TRBV10-2 and TRBJ2-7; D may be TRBD1 (5 bases). This CDR3 has 13 residues. The germline CDR1 and CDR2 sequences are WSHSY and SAAADI. V lost 4 bases and J 5 bases, leaving 12 bases between the germline ends.

The chain is built from TRBV27 and TRBJ2-1; D possibly corresponds to TRBD2 (6 bases). Germline V lookup: CDR1 MNHEY, CDR2 SMNVEV (reference sequence). Between the trimmed V and J ends, which lost 7 bases and 5 bases, there was a span of 24 bases. The CDR3 consists of 17 residues. The CDR3 loop reads CASTLLGGGLQNNEQFF. The CDR3 nucleotides are TGTGCCAGCACCCTCCTCGGGGGAGGACTGCAAAACAATGAGCAGTTCTTC.

The genes are TRBV19 and TRBJ1-5, with 9 bases lining up with TRBD1. Trimming removed 4 bases from V and 7 bases from J; junction bases left unmatched: 11. The CDR3 covers 16 residues. The germline V gene encodes CDR1 LNHDA and CDR2 SQIVND (reference sequence). The CDR3 bases are TGTGCCAGTAGTACCCGGACAGGGGTGGAACGACAGCCCCAGCATTTT. This translates into CASSTRTGVERQPQHF.